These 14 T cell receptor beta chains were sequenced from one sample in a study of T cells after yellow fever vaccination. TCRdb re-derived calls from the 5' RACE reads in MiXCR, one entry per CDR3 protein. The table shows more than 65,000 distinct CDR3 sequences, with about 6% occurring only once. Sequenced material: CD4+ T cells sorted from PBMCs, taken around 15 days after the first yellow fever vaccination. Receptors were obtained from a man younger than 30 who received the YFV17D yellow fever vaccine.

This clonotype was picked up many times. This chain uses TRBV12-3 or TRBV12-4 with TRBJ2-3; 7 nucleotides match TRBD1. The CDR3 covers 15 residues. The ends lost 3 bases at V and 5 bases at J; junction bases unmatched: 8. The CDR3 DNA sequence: TGTGCCAGCAGTTTGGTGGGACAGTGGGGAGATACGCAGTATTTT. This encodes CASSLVGQWGDTQYF.

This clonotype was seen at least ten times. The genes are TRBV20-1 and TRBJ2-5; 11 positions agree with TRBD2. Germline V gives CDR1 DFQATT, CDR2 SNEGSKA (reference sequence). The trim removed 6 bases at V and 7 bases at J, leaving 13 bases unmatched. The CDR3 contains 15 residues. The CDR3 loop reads CSASDTSGGHRTQYF. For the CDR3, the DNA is TGCAGTGCGTCCGATACTAGCGGGGGTCATCGGACCCAGTACTTC.

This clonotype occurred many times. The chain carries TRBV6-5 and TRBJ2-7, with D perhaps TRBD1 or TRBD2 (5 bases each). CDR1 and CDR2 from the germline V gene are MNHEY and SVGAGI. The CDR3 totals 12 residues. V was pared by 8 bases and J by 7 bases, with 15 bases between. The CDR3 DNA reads TGTGCCAGCTTTTCCCTCGGGGCGGAGCAGTACTTC. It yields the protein CASFSLGAEQYF.

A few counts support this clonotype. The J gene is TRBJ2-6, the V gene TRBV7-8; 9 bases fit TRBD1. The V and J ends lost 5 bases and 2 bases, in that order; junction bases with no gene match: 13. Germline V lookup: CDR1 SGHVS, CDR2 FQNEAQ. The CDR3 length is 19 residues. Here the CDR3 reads CASSEYRDRANTGANVLTF. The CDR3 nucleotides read TGTGCCAGCAGCGAATACCGGGACAGGGCGAATACTGGGGCCAACGTCCTGACTTTC.

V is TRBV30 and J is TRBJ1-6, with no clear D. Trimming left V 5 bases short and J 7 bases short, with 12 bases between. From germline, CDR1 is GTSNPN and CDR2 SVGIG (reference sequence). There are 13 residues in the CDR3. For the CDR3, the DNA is TGTGCCTGGGTAGAACAGCCAAATTCACCCCTCCACTTT. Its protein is CAWVEQPNSPLHF.

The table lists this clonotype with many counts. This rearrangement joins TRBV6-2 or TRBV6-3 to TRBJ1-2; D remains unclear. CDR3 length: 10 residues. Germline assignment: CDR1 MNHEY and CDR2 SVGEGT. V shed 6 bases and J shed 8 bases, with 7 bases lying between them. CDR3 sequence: CASRRSGYTF. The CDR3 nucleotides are TGTGCCAGCAGGAGGTCCGGCTACACCTTC.

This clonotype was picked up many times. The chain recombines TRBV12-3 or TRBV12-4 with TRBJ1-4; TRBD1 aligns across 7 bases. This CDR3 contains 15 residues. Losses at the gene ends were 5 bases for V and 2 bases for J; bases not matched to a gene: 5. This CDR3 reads CASSAPGQTNEKLFF. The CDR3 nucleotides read TGTGCCAGCAGTGCCCCGGGACAGACTAATGAAAAACTGTTTTTT.

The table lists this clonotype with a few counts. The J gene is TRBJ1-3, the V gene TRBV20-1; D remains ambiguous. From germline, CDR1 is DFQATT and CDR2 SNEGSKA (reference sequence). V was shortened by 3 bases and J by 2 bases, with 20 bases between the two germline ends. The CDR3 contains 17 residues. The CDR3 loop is CSARGSGQWSPGNTIYF. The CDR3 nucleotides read TGCAGTGCTAGGGGATCAGGCCAGTGGAGCCCTGGAAACACCATATATTTT.

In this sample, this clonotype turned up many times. The CDR3 nucleotides read TGCAGTGCTAGCGGGGGGACTCAAGAGACCCAGTACTTC. Its protein is CSASGGTQETQYF. The chain employs TRBV20-1 and TRBJ2-5; 7 bases are a match to TRBD2. Looked up from germline, CDR1 is DFQATT and CDR2 is SNEGSKA (reference sequence). The CDR3 has 13 amino acids. V gave up 3 bases and J gave up 2 bases; unmatched junction bases: 3.

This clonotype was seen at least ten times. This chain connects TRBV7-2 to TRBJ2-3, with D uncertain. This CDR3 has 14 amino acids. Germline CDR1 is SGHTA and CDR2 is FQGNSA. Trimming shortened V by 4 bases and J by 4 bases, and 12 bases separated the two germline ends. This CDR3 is CASSSSVRADTQYF. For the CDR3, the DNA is TGTGCCAGCAGCTCCTCAGTTAGGGCAGATACGCAGTATTTT.

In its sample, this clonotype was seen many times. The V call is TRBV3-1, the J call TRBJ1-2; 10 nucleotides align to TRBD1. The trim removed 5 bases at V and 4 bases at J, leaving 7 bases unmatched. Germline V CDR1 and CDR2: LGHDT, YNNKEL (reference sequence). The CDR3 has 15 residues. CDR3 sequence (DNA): TGTGCCAGCAGCTACCCCGGGACAGGGGTCTATGGCTACACCTTC. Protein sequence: CASSYPGTGVYGYTF.

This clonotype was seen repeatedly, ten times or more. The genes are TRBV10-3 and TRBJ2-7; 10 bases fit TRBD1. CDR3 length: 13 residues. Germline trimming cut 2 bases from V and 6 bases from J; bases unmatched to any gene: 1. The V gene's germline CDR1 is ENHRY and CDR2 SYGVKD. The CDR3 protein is CAISEGDRGEQYV. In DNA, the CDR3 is TGTGCCATCAGTGAGGGGGACAGGGGCGAGCAGTACGTC.

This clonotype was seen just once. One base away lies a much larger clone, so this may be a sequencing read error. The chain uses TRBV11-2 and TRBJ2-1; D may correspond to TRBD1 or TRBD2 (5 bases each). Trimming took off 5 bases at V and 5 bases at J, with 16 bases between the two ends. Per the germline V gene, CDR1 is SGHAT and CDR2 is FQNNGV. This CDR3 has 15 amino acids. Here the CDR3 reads CASSPLAWDHNEQFF. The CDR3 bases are TGTGCCAGCAGCCCTTTAGCGTGGGACCACAATGAGCAGTTCTTC.

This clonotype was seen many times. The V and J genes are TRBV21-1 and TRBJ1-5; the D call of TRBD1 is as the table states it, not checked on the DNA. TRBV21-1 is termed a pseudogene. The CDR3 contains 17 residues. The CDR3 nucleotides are TGTGCCAGCAGCAACCACAGGGTCCCGCAAAACAATCAGCCCCAGCATTTT. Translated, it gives CASSNHRVPQNNQPQHF.